This section outlines one TCR beta chain sequence together with its context. The data are from a study of tumor and adjacent non-tumor tissue in lung cancer. This sample's RNA came from whole unsorted tissue. Distant lung tissue was collected more than 3 cm away from the tumor edge. TCRbeta libraries were built with three rounds of nested PCR, modified from ARM-PCR. From the multiplex PCR reads, TCRdb called clonotypes with MiXCR, one entry per CDR3 protein. The table has tens of thousands of distinct CDR3 sequences, about 55% seen once; the top ten hold 32%. This CDR3 has 15 residues. Per germline, CDR1 MDHEN and CDR2 SYDVKM. Trimming cost V 10 bases and J 5 bases; bases outside gene matches: 16.

The clonotype was recovered from a man in his 70s with non-small cell lung cancer. The chain joins TRBV28 to TRBJ1-2; 7 bases map to TRBD1. Sequencing was carried out using distant non-tumor lung tissue. The CDR3 spells CANSPRGEPVYGYTF. The CDR3 bases are TGTGCCAACAGCCCCAGGGGGGAGCCAGTTTATGGCTACACCTTC.